This T cell receptor (beta chain) was found in a study of blood T cell repertoires in COVID-19. Sequenced by immunoSEQ multiplex PCR; TCRdb stores in-frame clones only, minus some. Among 250,000 to 350,000 clones, approximately 90% were seen once, and the ten largest hold around 2.2%. The source of this sequence is a woman under 40 with COVID-19, enrolled during active disease. Material: peripheral blood.

CDR3 sequence reads: CASSRGALNYGYTF. The CDR3 nucleotides are TGTGCCAGTTCCCGGGGGGCCCTTAACTATGGCTACACCTTC. The chain couples TRBV6-5 to TRBJ1-2, with a weak D call TRBD1 (6 bases). V shed 9 bases and J shed 1 base, with 15 bases lying between them. The length of the CDR3 is 14 residues. CDR1 and CDR2 from the germline V gene are MNHEY and SVGAGI.